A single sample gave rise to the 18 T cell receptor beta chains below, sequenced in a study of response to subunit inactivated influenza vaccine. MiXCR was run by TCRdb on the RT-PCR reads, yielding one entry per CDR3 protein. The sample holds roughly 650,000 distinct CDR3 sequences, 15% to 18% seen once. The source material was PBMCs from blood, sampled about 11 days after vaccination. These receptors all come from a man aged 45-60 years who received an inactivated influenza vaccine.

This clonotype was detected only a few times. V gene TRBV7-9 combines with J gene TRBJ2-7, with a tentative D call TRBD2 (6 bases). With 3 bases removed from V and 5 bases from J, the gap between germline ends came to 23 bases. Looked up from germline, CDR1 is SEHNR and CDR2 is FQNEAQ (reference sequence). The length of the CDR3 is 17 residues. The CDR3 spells CASSFNIGFGGRNEQYF. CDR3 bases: TGTGCCAGCAGCTTTAACATAGGGTTCGGGGGTCGGAACGAGCAGTACTTC. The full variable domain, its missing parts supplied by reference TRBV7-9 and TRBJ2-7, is DTGVSQNPRHKITKRGQNVTFRCDPISEHNRLYWYRQTLGQGPEFLTYFQNEAQLEKSRLLSDRFSAERPKGSFSTLEIQRTEQGDSAMYLCASSFNIGFGGRNEQYFGPGTRLTVT.

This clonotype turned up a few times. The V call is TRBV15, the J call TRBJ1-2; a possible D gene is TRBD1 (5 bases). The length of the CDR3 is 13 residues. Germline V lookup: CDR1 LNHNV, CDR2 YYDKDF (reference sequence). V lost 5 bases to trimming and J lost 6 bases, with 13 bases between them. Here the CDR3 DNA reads TGTGCCACCAGCTCCCGGGGCTTACATGGCTACACCTTC. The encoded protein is CATSSRGLHGYTF.

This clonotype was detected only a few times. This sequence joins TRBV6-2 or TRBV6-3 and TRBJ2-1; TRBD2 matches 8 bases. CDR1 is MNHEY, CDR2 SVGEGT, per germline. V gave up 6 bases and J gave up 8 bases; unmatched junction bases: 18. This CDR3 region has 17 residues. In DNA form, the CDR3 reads TGTGCCAGCAGACCGCGGACGTTAGCGGGATTCGAGGATGAGCAGTTCTTC. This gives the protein CASRPRTLAGFEDEQFF.

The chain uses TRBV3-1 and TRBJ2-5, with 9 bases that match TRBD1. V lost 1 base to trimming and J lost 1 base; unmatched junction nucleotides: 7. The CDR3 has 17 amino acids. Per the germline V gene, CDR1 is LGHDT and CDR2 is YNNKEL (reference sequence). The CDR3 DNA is TGTGCCAGCAGCCAAGGTTTGACAGGGGGAAGCCAAGAGACCCAGTACTTC. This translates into CASSQGLTGGSQETQYF.

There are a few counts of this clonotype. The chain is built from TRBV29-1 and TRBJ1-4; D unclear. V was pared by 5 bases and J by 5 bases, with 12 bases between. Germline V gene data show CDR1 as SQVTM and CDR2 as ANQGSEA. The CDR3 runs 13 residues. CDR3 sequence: CSVRNHLNEKLFF. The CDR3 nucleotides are TGCAGCGTTCGTAACCACTTGAATGAAAAACTGTTTTTT.

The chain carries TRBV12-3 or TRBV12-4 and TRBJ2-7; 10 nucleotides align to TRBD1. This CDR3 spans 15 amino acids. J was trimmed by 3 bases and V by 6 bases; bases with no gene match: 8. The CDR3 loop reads CASSSRTGGVYEQYF. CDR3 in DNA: TGTGCCAGCAGCTCCCGGACAGGGGGGGTCTACGAGCAGTACTTC.

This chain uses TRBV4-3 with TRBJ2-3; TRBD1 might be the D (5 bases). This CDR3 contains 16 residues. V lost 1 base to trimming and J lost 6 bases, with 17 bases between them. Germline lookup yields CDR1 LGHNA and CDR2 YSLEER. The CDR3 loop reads CASSQGVTVAWDTQYF. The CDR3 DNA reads TGCGCCAGCAGCCAAGGGGTGACAGTCGCGTGGGATACGCAGTATTTT.

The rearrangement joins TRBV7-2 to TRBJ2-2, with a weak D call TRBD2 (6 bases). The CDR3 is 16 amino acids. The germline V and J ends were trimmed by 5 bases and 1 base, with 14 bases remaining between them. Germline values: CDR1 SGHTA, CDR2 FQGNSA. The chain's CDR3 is CASSPFYSGNTGELFF. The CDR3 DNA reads TGTGCCAGCAGCCCCTTCTATAGCGGGAACACCGGGGAGCTGTTTTTT.

CDR3 sequence reads: CSARKDTSTDTQYF. The CDR3 DNA is TGCAGTGCTAGGAAGGACACGAGCACAGATACGCAGTATTTT. This chain connects TRBV20-1 to TRBJ2-3; tentative D call: TRBD1 (5 bases). V lost 3 bases, J lost 0 bases, and 10 bases lay in between. The CDR3 has 14 amino acids. Per the germline V gene, CDR1 is DFQATT and CDR2 is SNEGSKA (reference sequence).

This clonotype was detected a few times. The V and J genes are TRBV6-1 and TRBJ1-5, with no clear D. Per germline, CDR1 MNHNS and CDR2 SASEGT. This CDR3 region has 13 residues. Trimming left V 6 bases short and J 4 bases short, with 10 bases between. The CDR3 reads CASRTSFNQPQHF. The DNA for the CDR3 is TGTGCCAGCAGGACGTCCTTTAATCAGCCCCAGCATTTT.

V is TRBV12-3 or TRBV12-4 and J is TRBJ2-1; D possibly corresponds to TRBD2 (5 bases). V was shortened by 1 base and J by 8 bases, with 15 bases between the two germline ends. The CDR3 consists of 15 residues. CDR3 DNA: TGTGCCAGCAGTTTAGGGCGGGCTAGCTTGCATGAGCAGTTCTTC. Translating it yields CASSLGRASLHEQFF.

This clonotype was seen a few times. The CDR3 DNA is TGTGCCAGCTATATGGGGGACTACCGAACCGGGGAGCTGTTTTTT. Translating gives CASYMGDYRTGELFF. This chain uses TRBV2 with TRBJ2-2, with 7 bases matching TRBD2. The CDR3 runs to 15 residues. The trim removed 8 bases at V and 5 bases at J, leaving 11 bases unmatched. Germline V CDR1 and CDR2: SNHLY, FYNNEI.

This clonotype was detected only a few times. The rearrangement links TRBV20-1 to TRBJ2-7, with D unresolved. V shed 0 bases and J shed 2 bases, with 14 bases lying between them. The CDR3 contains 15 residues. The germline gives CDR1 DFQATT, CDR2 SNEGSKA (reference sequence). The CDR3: CSARDPATVAYEQYF. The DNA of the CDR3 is TGCAGTGCTAGAGATCCGGCTACGGTGGCCTACGAGCAGTACTTC.

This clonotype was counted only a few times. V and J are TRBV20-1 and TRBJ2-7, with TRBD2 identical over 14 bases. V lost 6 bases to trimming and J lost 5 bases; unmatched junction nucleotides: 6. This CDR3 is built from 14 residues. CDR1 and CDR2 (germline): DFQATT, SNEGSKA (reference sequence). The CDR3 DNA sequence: TGCAGTGCAACCCCGGGACTAGCGGGAGACGAGCAGTACTTC. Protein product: CSATPGLAGDEQYF.

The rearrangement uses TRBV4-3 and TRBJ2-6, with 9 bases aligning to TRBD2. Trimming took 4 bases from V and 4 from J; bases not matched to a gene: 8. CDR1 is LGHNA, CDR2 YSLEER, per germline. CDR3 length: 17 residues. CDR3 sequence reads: CASSPTGTSTGANVLTF. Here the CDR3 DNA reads TGCGCCAGCAGCCCAACCGGGACTAGCACCGGGGCCAACGTCCTGACTTTC.

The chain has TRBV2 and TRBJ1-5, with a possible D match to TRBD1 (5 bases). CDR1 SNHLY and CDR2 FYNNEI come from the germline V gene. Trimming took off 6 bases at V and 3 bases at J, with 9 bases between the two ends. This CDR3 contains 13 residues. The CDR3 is CASSRDVNQPQHF. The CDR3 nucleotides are TGTGCCAGCAGCCGGGACGTCAATCAGCCCCAGCATTTT.

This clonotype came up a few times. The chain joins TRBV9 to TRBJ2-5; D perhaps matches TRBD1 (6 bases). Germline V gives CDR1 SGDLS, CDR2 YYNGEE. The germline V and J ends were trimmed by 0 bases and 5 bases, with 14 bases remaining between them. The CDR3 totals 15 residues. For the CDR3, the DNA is TGTGCCAGCAGCGTAGCAGAAGGGGGATTGGAGACCCAGTACTTC. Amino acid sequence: CASSVAEGGLETQYF. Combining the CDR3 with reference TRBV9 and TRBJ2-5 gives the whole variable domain DSGVTQTPKHLITATGQRVTLRCSPRSGDLSVYWYQQSLDQGLQFLIQYYNGEERAKGNILERFSAQQFPDLHSELNLSSLELGDSALYFCASSVAEGGLETQYFGPGTRLLVL.

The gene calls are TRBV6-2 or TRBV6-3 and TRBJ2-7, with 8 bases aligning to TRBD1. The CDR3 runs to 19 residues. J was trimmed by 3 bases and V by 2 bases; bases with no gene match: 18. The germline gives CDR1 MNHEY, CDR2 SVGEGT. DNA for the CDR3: TGTGCCAGCAGTTACCCGTCTAGAGTGACAGGGGTAAATGTCTACGAGCAGTACTTC. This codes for CASSYPSRVTGVNVYEQYF.